This TCR beta chain was profiled in a study of regulatory T cells in long-lasting Graves disease. Building the TCR beta libraries relied on iRepertoire HTBI primers, and CDR3 regions underwent Arm-PCR. Authors' processing steps: Detected in the samples were around 59 TRBV and 15 or so TRBJ segments. One entry per CDR3 protein results from TCRdb running MiXCR on the multiplex PCR reads. These V and J calls rely on TCRdb rather than the paper's analysis. The sample consists of hundreds of thousands of distinct CDR3 sequences, around 15% of them appearing once. This clonotype was seen a handful of times. Its cognate antigen is unknown. Study results and limitations: Between persistent patients, thousands of public clonotypes were shared, exceeding the approximately 990 shared between new patients.

As to time point: newly diagnosed GD, antithyroid drugs for less than 3 months. PBMC-derived RNA was used for the TCR library. Looked up from germline, CDR1 is MDHEN and CDR2 is SYDVKM. The CDR3 has 12 amino acids. With V trimmed by 7 bases and J by 5 bases, 2 bases remained unmatched. These data also featured in a second study, about T cells in Graves' hyperthyroidism and ophthalmopathy. From that second work: Blood also contained most expanded thyroid clonotypes above 0.001. Stable hyperthyroidism was told apart from ophthalmopathy by a model built on 13 V-J features.

The chain combines TRBV28 with TRBJ1-5, with 7 bases that match TRBD1. Material: peripheral blood mononuclear cells (PBMCs), obtained at new diagnosis, from a patient treated with antithyroid drugs. The clonotype comes from a woman between 40 and 65 years old with Graves disease. The CDR3 DNA reads as TGTGCCAGCAACGACAGGGATCAGCCCCAGCATTTT. Translation: CASNDRDQPQHF.